This T cell receptor beta chain derives from a study of blood T cells in healthy people across ages. For the study at large: Researchers report that template switching captured about one barcoded beta molecule per two T cells.

Whole-study findings and limits: Older age went with lower TCR beta diversity per million T cells, in a roughly linear way. More naive CD4+ cells and higher diversity were found in long-lived than in aged donors.

Germline V CDR1 and CDR2: DFQATT, SNEGSKA (reference sequence). Trimming took 6 bases from V and 5 from J, leaving 13 bases between them. The CDR3 runs 12 residues. PCR was performed a second time for about 7 to 11 cycles using a sample-barcoded 5' primer and a J-beta primer mix. TCRdb redid the calling of the 5' RACE reads with MiXCR, one entry per CDR3 protein. The repertoire holds 1.6 million or so distinct CDR3 sequences, roughly a third seen once, with about 10% in the top ten. On this clonotype: Its antigen is not known.

The study drew donors from healthy Caucasian individuals in Russia aged about 6 to 95. This clonotype originated in a woman aged 30 to 39 in good health. The chain couples TRBV20-1 to TRBJ1-2; possibly TRBD1 for D (5 bases). Sequences were obtained from blood. The CDR3 region has the DNA TGCAGTGCCTCGGGACTGCTATATGGCTACACCTTC. This codes for CSASGLLYGYTF.